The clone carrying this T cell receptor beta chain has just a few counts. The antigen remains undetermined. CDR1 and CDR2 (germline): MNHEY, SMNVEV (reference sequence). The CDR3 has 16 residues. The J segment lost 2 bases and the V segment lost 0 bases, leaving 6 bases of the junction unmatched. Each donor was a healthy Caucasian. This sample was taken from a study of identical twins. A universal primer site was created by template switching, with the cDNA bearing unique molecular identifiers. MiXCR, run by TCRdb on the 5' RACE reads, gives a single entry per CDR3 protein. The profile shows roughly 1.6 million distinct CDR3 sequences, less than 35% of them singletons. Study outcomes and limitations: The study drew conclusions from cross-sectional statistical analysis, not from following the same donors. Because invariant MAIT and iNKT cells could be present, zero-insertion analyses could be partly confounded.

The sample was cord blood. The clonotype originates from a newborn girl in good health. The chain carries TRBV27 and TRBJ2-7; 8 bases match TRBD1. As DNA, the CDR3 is TGTGCCAGCAGTTTATCTCCCGGGACAGGACCCTACGAGCAGTACTTC. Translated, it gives CASSLSPGTGPYEQYF.